The subject of this entry is one T cell receptor beta chain. The sample originates from a study of T-cell reconstitution after alpha-beta-depleted transplantation in children. This CDR3 contains 16 residues. The ends lost 3 bases at V and 3 bases at J; junction bases unmatched: 5. Unique molecular identifiers were incorporated when the TCRbeta library was constructed. One entry per CDR3 protein results from TCRdb running MiXCR on the PCR reads. The sample contains approximately 520,000 distinct CDR3 sequences, 30% to 35% of which appear only once. Sequenced here: PBMCs from the stem cell graft donor, sampled from the stem cell graft. The receptor was isolated from a human donor who donated a stem cell graft to a child with aplastic anemia. The chain joins TRBV12-3 or TRBV12-4 to TRBJ2-2; TRBD2 matches 9 bases. In DNA form, the CDR3 reads TGTGCCAGCAGTTTGGGAGGGACTAGCTACACCGGGGAGCTGTTTTTT. This sequence encodes CASSLGGTSYTGELFF.